This TCR beta chain was profiled in a study of cytomegalovirus exposure and HLA in healthy donors. Whole-study results and caveats: Previous analysis showed most TCR beta V segments were productive about 87% or about 30% of the time.

The PCR ran on 60 Vbeta and 13 Jbeta primers. Sequenced by immunoSEQ multiplex PCR; TCRdb stores in-frame clones only, minus some. The sample lists roughly 180,000 clones, roughly 84% occurring once. Germline loops: CDR1 LNHDA, CDR2 SQIVND (reference sequence). The CDR3 covers 16 residues. The germline V and J ends were trimmed by 5 bases and 1 base, with 17 bases remaining between them. Details on this clone: Its specificity is not known.

The receptor was derived from a boy younger than 18 in good health and CMV-seronegative. V and J are TRBV19 and TRBJ2-5; tentative D call: TRBD2 (6 bases). The source material was PBMCs. CDR3 residues: CASSPRGGRVQETQYF. CDR3 coding DNA: TGTGCCAGTAGTCCTCGCGGAGGGAGAGTCCAAGAGACCCAGTACTTC.